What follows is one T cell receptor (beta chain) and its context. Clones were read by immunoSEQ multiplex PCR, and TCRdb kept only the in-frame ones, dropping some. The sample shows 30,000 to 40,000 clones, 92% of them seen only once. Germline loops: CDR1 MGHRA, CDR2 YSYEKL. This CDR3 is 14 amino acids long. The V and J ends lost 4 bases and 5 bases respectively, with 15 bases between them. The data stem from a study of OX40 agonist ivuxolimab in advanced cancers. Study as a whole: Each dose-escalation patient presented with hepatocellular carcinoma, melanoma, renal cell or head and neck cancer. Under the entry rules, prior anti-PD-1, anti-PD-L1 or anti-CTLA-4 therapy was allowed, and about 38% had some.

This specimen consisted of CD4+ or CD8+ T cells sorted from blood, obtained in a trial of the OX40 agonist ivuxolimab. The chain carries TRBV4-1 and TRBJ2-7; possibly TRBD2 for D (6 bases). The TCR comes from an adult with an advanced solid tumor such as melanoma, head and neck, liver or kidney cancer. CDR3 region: CASSPVGGMDEQYF. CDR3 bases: TGCGCCAGCAGCCCTGTGGGCGGGATGGACGAGCAGTACTTC.